This T cell receptor (beta chain) was identified during a study of T-cell reconstitution after alpha-beta-depleted transplantation in children. Study-wide results and caveats: Expanded clones from the graft, numbering several hundred, reportedly supplied alpha-beta T cells about two months after transplant.

CDR1 is SGHVS and CDR2 is FQNEAQ in the germline V gene. Deletions cut 7 bases from V and 5 bases from J, with 15 bases between. The CDR3 consists of 14 residues. The TCRbeta library was prepared with unique molecular identifiers. TCRdb processed the PCR reads anew with MiXCR; each CDR3 protein has one entry. Found here are some 200,000 distinct CDR3 sequences, roughly 6.3% of them singletons; the top ten hold just over 4.5%. This clonotype has at least ten counts. Its antigen is still unknown. The J gene is TRBJ2-1, the V gene TRBV7-8; D is unresolved. The receptor's source is a girl under three years old with combined immunodeficiency, due to receive a stem cell transplant. The specimen was PBMCs, collected before TCRalphabeta/CD19-depleted stem cell transplant. The CDR3 protein is CASTIPAWDNEQFF. DNA for the CDR3: TGTGCCAGCACCATACCGGCGTGGGACAATGAGCAGTTCTTC.